A single sample is the source of the 23 T cell receptor beta chains below, sequenced in a study of cytomegalovirus exposure and HLA in healthy donors. The protocol was immunoSEQ multiplex PCR, while the TCRdb copy is restricted to in-frame clones and leaves out a portion. The sample has 80,000 to 100,000 clones, approximately 91% seen once; the top ten hold 2.1%. Input material: PBMCs. Receptors originate from a man aged 25-45 years in good health and CMV-seronegative.

The gene calls are TRBV19 and TRBJ1-2; no firm D call. The CDR3 is made up of 14 amino acids. V was trimmed by 7 bases and J by 1 base, leaving 13 bases between them. Germline V gene sequence: CDR1 LNHDA, CDR2 SQIVND (reference sequence). CDR3 amino acids: CASISGRDNYGYTF. The CDR3 DNA follows: TGTGCCAGTATCTCCGGGAGAGATAACTATGGCTACACCTTC.

This chain connects TRBV7-3 to TRBJ1-1, with D unclear. Deletions cut 2 bases from V and 0 bases from J, with 7 bases between. The CDR3 is 14 residues long. The germline V gene has CDR1 SGHTA and CDR2 FQGTGA. The CDR3: CASSLYAMNTEAFF. The CDR3 nucleotides read TGTGCCAGCAGCTTATACGCTATGAACACTGAAGCTTTCTTT.

The chain joins TRBV30 to TRBJ2-7; 9 positions match TRBD1. Germline V gene sequence: CDR1 GTSNPN, CDR2 SVGIG (reference sequence). CDR3 length: 14 residues. Trimming removed 5 bases from V and 2 bases from J; junction bases left unmatched: 7. CDR3: CAWGPGQGTYEQYF. Written as DNA, the CDR3 is TGTGCCTGGGGCCCGGGACAGGGAACCTACGAGCAGTACTTC.

The J gene is TRBJ1-5, the V gene TRBV2, with TRBD1 identical over 8 bases. The junction had 7 bases not matched to a gene; V was cut back by 5 bases and J by 7 bases. From germline, CDR1 is SNHLY and CDR2 FYNNEI. This CDR3 has 14 residues. CDR3 nucleotide sequence: TGTGCCAGCAGTATAGGACAGGGAGTACAGCCCCAGCATTTT. Protein product: CASSIGQGVQPQHF.

The chain is built from TRBV4-2 and TRBJ2-5, with D perhaps matching TRBD2 (5 bases). CDR1 is LGHNA and CDR2 is YNFKEQ in the germline V gene. The CDR3 has 15 residues. The V end was cut by 2 bases, the J end by 5 bases, with 15 bases between. CDR3 residues: CASSQKGYGEETQYF. DNA of the CDR3: TGTGCCAGCAGCCAAAAAGGGTATGGGGAGGAGACCCAGTACTTC.

This clone appeared once. The J gene is TRBJ1-5, the V gene TRBV5-1, with D unclear. The germline V gene has CDR1 SGHRS and CDR2 YFSETQ. Trimming pared 1 base from V and 3 bases from J, leaving 11 bases between. This CDR3 spans 15 amino acids. The CDR3 loop is CASSLSSGSNQPQHF. CDR3 sequence (DNA): TGCGCCAGCAGCTTGTCTTCGGGGTCCAATCAGCCCCAGCATTTT.

This chain connects TRBV11-2 to TRBJ2-2; unclear D gene. CDR3 length: 13 residues. V gave up 5 bases and J gave up 7 bases, with 11 bases separating them. Germline lookup yields CDR1 SGHAT and CDR2 FQNNGV. CDR3 coding DNA: TGTGCCAGCAGCCAAGATATCGGCGGGGAGCTGTTTTTT. Its protein product is CASSQDIGGELFF.

The table lists this clone with a count of one. This chain joins TRBV4-1 and TRBJ2-7; 8 nucleotides match TRBD1. Germline-derived CDR1 and CDR2 are MGHRA and YSYEKL. The CDR3 totals 16 residues. After removal of 0 bases from V and 2 bases from J, the junction contained 6 bases not matched to a gene. The CDR3 reads CASSQDILQGAYEQYF. CDR3 in DNA: TGCGCCAGCAGCCAAGATATATTACAGGGGGCCTACGAGCAGTACTTC.

The chain uses TRBV6-1 and TRBJ1-2; D is unclear. The CDR3 has 14 residues. CDR1 MNHNS and CDR2 SASEGT come from the germline V gene. The V gene lost 0 bases and the J gene lost 11 bases, with 16 bases spanning the gap. This chain's CDR3 is CASSEAWQVVGYTF. For the CDR3, the DNA is TGTGCCAGCAGTGAAGCTTGGCAGGTAGTTGGGTACACCTTC.

This rearrangement joins TRBV19 to TRBJ1-2; D is ambiguous. Trimming removed 4 bases at V and 1 base at J, with 10 bases between. Looked up from germline, CDR1 is LNHDA and CDR2 is SQIVND (reference sequence). This CDR3 has 14 residues. This CDR3 is CASSKNGDNYGYTF. CDR3 DNA: TGTGCCAGTAGTAAGAATGGAGATAACTATGGCTACACCTTC. Full variable domain (remainder filled in from reference TRBV19 and TRBJ1-2): DGGITQSPKYLFRKEGQNVTLSCEQNLNHDAMYWYRQDPGQGLRLIYYSQIVNDFQKGDIAEGYSVSREKKESFPLTVTSAQKNPTAFYLCASSKNGDNYGYTFGSGTRLTVV.

The chain has TRBV27 and TRBJ1-2; D not resolved. V was trimmed by 3 bases and J by 2 bases, leaving 7 bases between them. Per the germline V gene, CDR1 is MNHEY and CDR2 is SMNVEV (reference sequence). This CDR3 contains 13 residues. In DNA, the CDR3 is TGTGCCAGCAGTTTCCAGGTCAACTATGGCTACACCTTC. Translation gives CASSFQVNYGYTF.

The genes are TRBV29-1 and TRBJ1-4; 7 nucleotides align to TRBD1. The CDR3 sequence is 11 residues long. CDR1 is SQVTM, CDR2 ANQGSEA, per germline. The V and J ends lost 5 bases and 8 bases, in that order; junction bases with no gene match: 2. The CDR3 loop is CSVQTGEKLFF. The CDR3 coding sequence is TGCAGCGTTCAGACAGGGGAAAAACTGTTTTTT.

This chain's CDR3 is CASRQPGQGINEQFF. In DNA form, the CDR3 reads TGTGCCAGTAGACAGCCGGGACAGGGGATCAATGAGCAGTTCTTC. The rearrangement uses TRBV19 and TRBJ2-1; 10 nucleotides line up with TRBD1. The trim removed 6 bases at V and 6 bases at J, leaving 8 bases unmatched. This CDR3 has 15 amino acids. Germline V CDR1 and CDR2: LNHDA, SQIVND (reference sequence).

The V and J genes are TRBV28 and TRBJ2-2, with D perhaps TRBD1 (6 bases). This CDR3 is 15 amino acids long. The V gene's germline CDR1 is MDHEN and CDR2 SYDVKM. V was cut by 5 bases and J by 2 bases, with 12 bases left in between. CDR3 residues: CASSPLGQNTGELFF. CDR3 bases: TGTGCCAGCAGTCCTCTGGGACAAAACACCGGGGAGCTGTTTTTT.

The rearrangement links TRBV27 to TRBJ2-1, with 8 bases identical to TRBD2. Germline loops: CDR1 MNHEY, CDR2 SMNVEV (reference sequence). Trimming at V came to 8 bases and at J to 5 bases, leaving 11 bases not matched to a gene. The CDR3 length is 15 residues. The CDR3 protein is CASGTRLAPDNEQFF. CDR3 in DNA: TGTGCCAGCGGTACCCGACTAGCGCCGGACAATGAGCAGTTCTTC.

The chain has TRBV13 and TRBJ2-7; D is unclear. In germline, CDR1 is PRHDT, CDR2 FYEKMQ (reference sequence). The V end lost 0 bases, the J end lost 3 bases, and 3 bases lay between the germline ends. This CDR3 comprises 12 residues. Here the CDR3 reads CASSLGHYEQYF. CDR3 in DNA: TGTGCCAGCAGCTTAGGTCACTACGAGCAGTACTTC.

The chain is built from TRBV28 and TRBJ2-1, with TRBD1 as a possible D gene (6 bases). Trimming removed 2 bases at V and 9 bases at J, with 17 bases between. The length of the CDR3 is 15 residues. The germline CDR1 and CDR2 sequences are MDHEN and SYDVKM. The CDR3 nucleotides read TGTGCCAGCAGTTTACCGACACAGGGTCCAAGTGAGCAGTTCTTC. This gives the protein CASSLPTQGPSEQFF.

The chain has TRBV2 and TRBJ2-3; a possible D gene is TRBD2 (7 bases). Germline V CDR1 and CDR2: SNHLY, FYNNEI. The CDR3 length is 15 residues. The germline V and J ends were trimmed by 4 bases and 2 bases, with 13 bases remaining between them. CDR3 sequence reads: CASSVGGPDTDTQYF. In DNA form, the CDR3 reads TGTGCCAGCAGTGTCGGGGGGCCGGACACAGATACGCAGTATTTT.

This chain uses TRBV27 with TRBJ2-1; maybe TRBD1 (5 bases). V lost 10 bases and J lost 6, with 16 bases in between. The CDR3 is 13 residues long. The germline gives CDR1 MNHEY, CDR2 SMNVEV (reference sequence). The CDR3 bases are TGTGCCACCTCCGCGTGGGGCGCCAATGAGCAGTTCTTC. Protein sequence: CATSAWGANEQFF.

The J gene is TRBJ1-1, the V gene TRBV6-4; D remains ambiguous. The CDR3 spans 13 residues. Trimming left V 6 bases short and J 2 bases short, with 10 bases between. Per the germline V gene, CDR1 is MRHNA and CDR2 is SNTAGT. CDR3 nucleotides: TGTGCCAGCAGCTCCACAGATAACACTGAAGCTTTCTTT. Translation gives CASSSTDNTEAFF.

This clone was seen once. J is TRBJ1-6 and V is TRBV13; no definite D call. From germline, CDR1 is PRHDT and CDR2 FYEKMQ (reference sequence). This CDR3 comprises 19 residues. Trimming shortened V by 2 bases and J by 9 bases, and 26 bases separated the two germline ends. The CDR3 loop reads CASSLRPKLRLITGSPLHF. DNA of the CDR3: TGTGCCAGCAGCTTACGTCCCAAACTCCGACTTATCACCGGTTCACCCCTCCACTTT.

This clone came up a few times. This rearrangement joins TRBV7-9 to TRBJ1-6, with TRBD1 matching over 8 bases. From germline, CDR1 is SEHNR and CDR2 FQNEAQ (reference sequence). The CDR3 is made up of 15 amino acids. Germline trimming cut 5 bases from V and 5 bases from J; bases unmatched to any gene: 5. The CDR3 loop reads CASSPLDRDNSPLHF. CDR3 DNA sequence: TGTGCCAGCAGCCCTCTGGACAGGGATAATTCACCCCTCCACTTT.

The chain combines TRBV6-6 with TRBJ1-2, with 7 nucleotides matching TRBD1. J lost 8 bases, V lost 2 bases, and 2 bases had no gene match. The CDR3 sequence is 12 residues long. Germline CDR1 reads MNHNY; CDR2 reads SVGAGI (reference sequence). The CDR3 sequence is CASSYGQEGYTF. The DNA of the CDR3 is TGTGCCAGCAGTTACGGACAGGAGGGCTACACCTTC.